Shown below are 16 T cell receptor beta chains from a single sample sequenced in a study of cytomegalovirus exposure and HLA in healthy donors. PCR used 60 Vbeta primers and 13 Jbeta primers. Profiling relied on immunoSEQ multiplex PCR, and the TCRdb table lists in-frame clones only, not all of them. Found here are approximately 110,000 clones; the top ten clones hold less than 3%. Sequencing used PBMCs. The receptors derive from a man aged 30 to 39 in good health and CMV-seronegative.

The V call is TRBV11-3, the J call TRBJ2-5; 8 nucleotides match TRBD2. The length of the CDR3 is 16 residues. Germline CDR1 SGHNT, CDR2 YENEEA. J lost 5 bases, V lost 5 bases, and 13 bases had no gene match. CDR3: CASSPGSGGKEETQYF. CDR3 nucleotide sequence: TGTGCCAGCAGCCCGGGCAGCGGGGGAAAGGAGGAGACCCAGTACTTC.

V and J are TRBV7-2 and TRBJ2-1; 8 bases are shared with TRBD1. Per germline, CDR1 SGHTA and CDR2 FQGNSA. This CDR3 comprises 15 residues. Germline trimming cut 5 bases from V and 1 base from J; bases unmatched to any gene: 4. DNA for the CDR3: TGTGCCAGCAGCCCCGACAGGGGATCCTACAATGAGCAGTTCTTC. Translated, it gives CASSPDRGSYNEQFF.

This chain uses TRBV30 with TRBJ2-2; weak D call: TRBD2 (7 bases). V was pared by 7 bases and J by 6 bases, with 21 bases between. The V gene's germline CDR1 is GTSNPN and CDR2 SVGIG (reference sequence). CDR3 length equals 15 residues. The CDR3 sequence is CAFQGGGGYAGELFF. CDR3 nucleotide sequence: TGTGCCTTCCAAGGGGGGGGTGGTTACGCCGGGGAGCTGTTTTTT.

The chain links TRBV27 to TRBJ2-7, with TRBD2 matching over 11 bases. The V and J ends lost 5 bases and 4 bases, in that order; junction bases with no gene match: 7. CDR3 length: 15 amino acids. CDR1 is MNHEY and CDR2 is SMNVEV in the germline V gene (reference sequence). CDR3 residues: CASSPLASGRYEQYF. The CDR3 DNA reads TGTGCCAGCAGTCCCTTGGCTAGCGGGAGGTACGAGCAGTACTTC.

This chain joins TRBV30 and TRBJ1-3; D not resolved. V lost 4 bases to trimming and J lost 7 bases, with 8 bases between them. Germline V gives CDR1 GTSNPN, CDR2 SVGIG (reference sequence). The length of the CDR3 is 11 residues. The CDR3 reads CAWTAGNTIYF. Written as DNA, the CDR3 is TGTGCCTGGACCGCGGGGAACACCATATATTTT. Together with reference TRBV30 and TRBJ1-3, the CDR3 gives the full variable domain: SQTIHQWPATLVQPVGSPLSLECTVEGTSNPNLYWYRQAAGRGLQLLFYSVGIGQISSEVPQNLSASRPQDRQFILSSKKLLLSDSGFYLCAWTAGNTIYFGEGSWLTVV.

This chain connects TRBV10-1 to TRBJ2-5, with 7 bases fitting TRBD1. V dropped 10 bases and J dropped 4; count of bases not matched to a gene: 6. Per the germline V gene, CDR1 is WNHNN and CDR2 is SYGVQD (reference sequence). This CDR3 has 12 residues. The CDR3 region is CAIPGGLETQYF. DNA for the CDR3: TGCGCCATCCCAGGGGGTTTAGAGACCCAGTACTTC.

V is TRBV12-5 and J is TRBJ2-5; D uncertain. V lost 8 bases and J lost 0, with 16 bases in between. CDR3 length: 15 amino acids. The V gene's germline CDR1 is LGHNT and CDR2 FRNRAP. The CDR3 nucleotides read TGTGCTAGTACTACGGATGCCTTGTACCAAGAGACCCAGTACTTC. Residues: CASTTDALYQETQYF. Full variable domain (remainder filled in from reference TRBV12-5 and TRBJ2-5): DARVTQTPRHKVTEMGQEVTMRCQPILGHNTVFWYRQTMMQGLELLAYFRNRAPLDDSGMPKDRFSAEMPDATLATLKIQPSEPRDSAVYFCASTTDALYQETQYFGPGTRLLVL.

The chain recombines TRBV27 with TRBJ2-7, with D unclear. Per germline, CDR1 MNHEY and CDR2 SMNVEV (reference sequence). This CDR3 region has 12 residues. V shed 4 bases and J shed 0 bases, with 4 bases lying between them. CDR3: CASSSSSYEQYF. The CDR3 DNA follows: TGTGCCAGCAGTTCGAGCTCCTACGAGCAGTACTTC.

The chain joins TRBV19 to TRBJ2-7, with TRBD1 as a possible D gene (5 bases). Trimming removed 4 bases from V and 5 bases from J, with 12 bases in between. Per the germline V gene, CDR1 is LNHDA and CDR2 is SQIVND (reference sequence). The CDR3 length is 13 residues. CDR3 coding DNA: TGTGCCAGTAGTAGTAGGGGATCTAACGAGCAGTACTTC. It encodes CASSSRGSNEQYF.

The chain has TRBV7-8 and TRBJ2-3; D is possibly TRBD2 (5 bases). The V end was cut by 5 bases, the J end by 1 base, with 16 bases between. This CDR3 comprises 16 residues. Germline assignment: CDR1 SGHVS and CDR2 FQNEAQ. The DNA of the CDR3 is TGTGCCAGCAGCCTTCTAGGTGGTAGCGGCACAGATACGCAGTATTTT. It encodes CASSLLGGSGTDTQYF.

For this clone: This sample includes further DNA sequences coding for the same CDR3. V and J are TRBV7-2 and TRBJ2-7; TRBD1 is a possible D gene (5 bases). Trimming took off 1 base at V and 4 bases at J, with 14 bases between the two ends. CDR3 size: 15 residues. CDR1 and CDR2 from the germline V gene are SGHTA and FQGNSA. This chain's CDR3 is CASSLGGERVYEQYF. In DNA form, the CDR3 reads TGTGCCAGCAGCTTAGGGGGCGAAAGGGTATACGAGCAGTACTTC.

The gene calls are TRBV27 and TRBJ2-1, with 7 bases identical to TRBD2. CDR3 length equals 14 residues. Germline V gene sequence: CDR1 MNHEY, CDR2 SMNVEV (reference sequence). With V trimmed by 3 bases and J by 6 bases, 5 bases remained unmatched. CDR3 nucleotide sequence: TGTGCCAGCAGTTTGGGAGGGGTGGGCAATGAGCAGTTCTTC. It yields the protein CASSLGGVGNEQFF.

The V call is TRBV10-3, the J call TRBJ1-1; D not certain. The V gene's germline CDR1 is ENHRY and CDR2 SYGVKD. This CDR3 comprises 13 residues. The germline V and J ends were trimmed by 5 bases and 1 base, with 8 bases remaining between them. CDR3 region: CAISTSENTEAFF. The CDR3 DNA is TGTGCCATCAGTACCTCAGAGAACACTGAAGCTTTCTTT.

This chain uses TRBV28 with TRBJ2-5, with 8 bases aligning to TRBD2. The J segment lost 2 bases and the V segment lost 1 base, leaving 15 bases of the junction unmatched. The CDR3 is made up of 19 amino acids. CDR1 is MDHEN, CDR2 SYDVKM, per germline. The CDR3 reads CASSLYNRFRREDQETQYF. The DNA of the CDR3 is TGTGCCAGCAGTTTATACAATCGTTTTCGGCGGGAGGATCAAGAGACCCAGTACTTC.

V gene TRBV27 combines with J gene TRBJ1-1; 7 nucleotides align to TRBD1. This CDR3 comprises 15 residues. J was trimmed by 8 bases and V by 4 bases; bases with no gene match: 13. Germline CDR1 MNHEY, CDR2 SMNVEV (reference sequence). CDR3 sequence (DNA): TGTGCCAGCAGTTCAATCACAGACACGGGACAGGAAGCTTTCTTT. Protein product: CASSSITDTGQEAFF.

The chain carries TRBV5-4 and TRBJ1-1; unclear D gene. Germline V CDR1 and CDR2: SGHNT, YYREEE (reference sequence). Trimming pared 0 bases from V and 0 bases from J, leaving 6 bases between. The CDR3 is 14 residues long. As DNA, the CDR3 is TGTGCCAGCAGCTTGGGACGGGTGAACACTGAAGCTTTCTTT. It is translated as CASSLGRVNTEAFF.